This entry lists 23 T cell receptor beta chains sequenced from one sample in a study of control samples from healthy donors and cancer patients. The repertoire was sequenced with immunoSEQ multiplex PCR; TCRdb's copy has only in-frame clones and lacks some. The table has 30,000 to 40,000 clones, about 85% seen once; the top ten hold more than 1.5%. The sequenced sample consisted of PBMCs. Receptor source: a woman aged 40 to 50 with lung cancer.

The CDR3, as DNA: TGTGCCAGCAGTTACTCGACTAGCGGGGGCTACGAGCAGTACTTC. It translates to CASSYSTSGGYEQYF. J is TRBJ2-7 and V is TRBV6-2 or TRBV6-3; TRBD2 agrees at 12 bases. Trimming cost V 0 bases and J 3 bases; bases outside gene matches: 0. This CDR3 region has 15 residues. Germline CDR1 and CDR2: MNHEY and SVGEGT.

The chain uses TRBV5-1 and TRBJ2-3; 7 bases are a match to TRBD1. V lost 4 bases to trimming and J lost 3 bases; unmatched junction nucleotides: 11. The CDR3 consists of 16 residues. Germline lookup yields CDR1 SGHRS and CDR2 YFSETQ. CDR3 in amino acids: CASSLGQVEETDTQYF. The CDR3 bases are TGCGCCAGCAGCCTTGGACAGGTGGAGGAGACAGATACGCAGTATTTT. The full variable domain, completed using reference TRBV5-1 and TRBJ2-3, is KAGVTQTPRYLIKTRGQQVTLSCSPISGHRSVSWYQQTPGQGLQFLFEYFSETQRNKGNFPGRFSGRQFSNSRSEMNVSTLELGDSALYLCASSLGQVEETDTQYFGPGTRLTVL.

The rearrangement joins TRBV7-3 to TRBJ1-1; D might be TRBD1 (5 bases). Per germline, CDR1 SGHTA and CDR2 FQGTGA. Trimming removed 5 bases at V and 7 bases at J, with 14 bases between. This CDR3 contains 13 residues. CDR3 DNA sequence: TGTGCCAGCAGCGGGGCCCCAGGCGGTGAAGCTTTCTTT. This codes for CASSGAPGGEAFF. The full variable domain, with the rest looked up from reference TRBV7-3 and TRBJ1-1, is GAGVSQTPSNKVTEKGKYVELRCDPISGHTALYWYRQSLGQGPEFLIYFQGTGAADDSGLPNDRFFAVRPEGSVSTLKIQRTERGDSAVYLCASSGAPGGEAFFGQGTRLTVV.

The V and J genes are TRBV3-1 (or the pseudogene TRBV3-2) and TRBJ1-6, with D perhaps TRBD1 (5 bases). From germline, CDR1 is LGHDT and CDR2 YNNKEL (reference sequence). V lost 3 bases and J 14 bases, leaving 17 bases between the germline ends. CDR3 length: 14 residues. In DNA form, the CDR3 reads TGTGCCAGCAGCCATGGGACTCGATATGGATCCCTCCACTTT. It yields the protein CASSHGTRYGSLHF.

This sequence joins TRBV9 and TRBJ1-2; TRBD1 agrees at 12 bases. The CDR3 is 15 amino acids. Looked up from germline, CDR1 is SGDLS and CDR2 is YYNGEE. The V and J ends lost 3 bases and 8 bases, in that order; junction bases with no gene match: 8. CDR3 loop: CASSEPGQGAFGYTF. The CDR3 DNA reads TGTGCCAGCAGCGAACCGGGACAGGGGGCTTTCGGCTACACCTTC.

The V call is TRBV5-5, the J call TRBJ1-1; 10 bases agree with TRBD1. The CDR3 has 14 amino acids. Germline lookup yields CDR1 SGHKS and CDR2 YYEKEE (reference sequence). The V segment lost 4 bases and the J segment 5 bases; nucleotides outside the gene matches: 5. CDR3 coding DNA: TGTGCCAGCAGCCCGGACAGGGGGAGGACTGAAGCTTTCTTT. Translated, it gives CASSPDRGRTEAFF. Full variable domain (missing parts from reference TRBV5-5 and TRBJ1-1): DAGVTQSPTHLIKTRGQQVTLRCSPISGHKSVSWYQQVLGQGPQFIFQYYEKEERGRGNFPDRFSARQFPNYSSELNVNALLLGDSALYLCASSPDRGRTEAFFGQGTRLTVV.

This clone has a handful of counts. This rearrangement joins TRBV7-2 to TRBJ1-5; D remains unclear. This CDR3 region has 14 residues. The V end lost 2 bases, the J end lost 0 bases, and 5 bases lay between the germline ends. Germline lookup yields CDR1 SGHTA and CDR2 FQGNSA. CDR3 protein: CASSLTSSNQPQHF. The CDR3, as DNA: TGTGCCAGCAGCTTAACCAGTAGCAATCAGCCCCAGCATTTT.

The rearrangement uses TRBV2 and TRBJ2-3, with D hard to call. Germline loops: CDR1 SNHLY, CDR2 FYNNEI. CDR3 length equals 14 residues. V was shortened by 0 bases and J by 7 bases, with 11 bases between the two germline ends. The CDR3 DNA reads TGTGCCAGCAGTGAAGCGCTTGGTCAGAATACGCAGTATTTT. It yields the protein CASSEALGQNTQYF.

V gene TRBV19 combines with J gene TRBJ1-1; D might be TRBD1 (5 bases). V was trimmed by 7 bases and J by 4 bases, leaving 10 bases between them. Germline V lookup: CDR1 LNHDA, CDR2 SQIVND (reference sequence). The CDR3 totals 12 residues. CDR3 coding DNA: TGTGCCAGTATGATCGGGGGCACTGAAGCTTTCTTT. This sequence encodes CASMIGGTEAFF.

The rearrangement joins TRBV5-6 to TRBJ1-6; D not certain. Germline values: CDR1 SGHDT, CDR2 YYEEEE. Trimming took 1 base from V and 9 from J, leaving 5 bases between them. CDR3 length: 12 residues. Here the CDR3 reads CASSLPGSPLHF. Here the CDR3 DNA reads TGTGCCAGCAGCTTGCCGGGTTCACCCCTCCACTTT.

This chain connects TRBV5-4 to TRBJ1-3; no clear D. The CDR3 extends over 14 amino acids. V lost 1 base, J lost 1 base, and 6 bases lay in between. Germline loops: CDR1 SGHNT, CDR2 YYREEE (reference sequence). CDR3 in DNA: TGTGCCAGCAGCTTGTCGGGGTCTGGAAACACCATATATTTT. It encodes CASSLSGSGNTIYF.

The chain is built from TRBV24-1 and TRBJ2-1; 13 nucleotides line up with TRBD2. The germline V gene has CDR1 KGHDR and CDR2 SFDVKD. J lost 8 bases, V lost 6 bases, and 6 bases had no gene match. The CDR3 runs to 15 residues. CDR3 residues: CATSPGLAGSHEQFF. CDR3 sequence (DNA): TGTGCCACCAGTCCGGGACTAGCGGGGTCCCATGAGCAGTTCTTC.

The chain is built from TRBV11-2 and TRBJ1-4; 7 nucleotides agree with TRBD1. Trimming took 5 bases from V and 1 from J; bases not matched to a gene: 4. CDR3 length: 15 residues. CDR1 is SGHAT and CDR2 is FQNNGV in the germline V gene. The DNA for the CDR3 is TGTGCCAGCAGCCCTAGACAGGGAACTAATGAAAAACTGTTTTTT. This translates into CASSPRQGTNEKLFF.

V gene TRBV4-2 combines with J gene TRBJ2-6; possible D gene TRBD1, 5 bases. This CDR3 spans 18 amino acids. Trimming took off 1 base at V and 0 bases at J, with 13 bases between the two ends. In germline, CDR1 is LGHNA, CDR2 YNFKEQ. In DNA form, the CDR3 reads TGTGCCAGCAGCCAAGGGGTAGGAGACAGCTCTGGGGCCAACGTCCTGACTTTC. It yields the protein CASSQGVGDSSGANVLTF.

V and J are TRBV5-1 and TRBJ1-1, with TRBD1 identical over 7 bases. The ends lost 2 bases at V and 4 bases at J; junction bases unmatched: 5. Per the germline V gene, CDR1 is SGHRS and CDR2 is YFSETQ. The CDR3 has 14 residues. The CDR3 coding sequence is TGCGCCAGCAGCTTCTCAGGGGGGAGCACTGAAGCTTTCTTT. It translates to CASSFSGGSTEAFF.

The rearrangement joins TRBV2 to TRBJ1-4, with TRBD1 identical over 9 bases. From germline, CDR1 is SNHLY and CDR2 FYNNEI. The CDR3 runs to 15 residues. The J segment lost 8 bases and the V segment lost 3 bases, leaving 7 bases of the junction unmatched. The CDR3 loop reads CASSETGGLREKLFF. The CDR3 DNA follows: TGTGCCAGCAGTGAGACAGGGGGTTTACGGGAAAAACTGTTTTTT.

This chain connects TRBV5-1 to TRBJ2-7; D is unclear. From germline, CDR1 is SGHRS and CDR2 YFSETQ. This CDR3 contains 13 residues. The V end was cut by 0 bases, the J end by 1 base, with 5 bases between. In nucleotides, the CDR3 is TGCGCCAGCAGCTTGGACAGATCCTACGAGCAGTACTTC. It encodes CASSLDRSYEQYF.

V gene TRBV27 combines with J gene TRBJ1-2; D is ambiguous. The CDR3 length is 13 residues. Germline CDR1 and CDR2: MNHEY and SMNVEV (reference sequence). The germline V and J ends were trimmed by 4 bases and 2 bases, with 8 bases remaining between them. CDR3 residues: CASSSTLNYGYTF. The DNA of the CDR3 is TGTGCCAGCAGTTCGACACTAAACTATGGCTACACCTTC.

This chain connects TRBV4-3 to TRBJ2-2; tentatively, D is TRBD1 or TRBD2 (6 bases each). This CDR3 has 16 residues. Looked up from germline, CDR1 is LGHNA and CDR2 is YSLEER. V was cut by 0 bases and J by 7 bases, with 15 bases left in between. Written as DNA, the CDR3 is TGCGCCAGCAGCCAAGATGGGGTGGGGGGCAACGGGGAGCTGTTTTTT. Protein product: CASSQDGVGGNGELFF.

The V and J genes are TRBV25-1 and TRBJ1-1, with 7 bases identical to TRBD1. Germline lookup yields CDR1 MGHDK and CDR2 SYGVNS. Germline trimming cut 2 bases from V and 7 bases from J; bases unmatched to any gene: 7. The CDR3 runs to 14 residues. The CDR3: CASSEAGQIFEAFF. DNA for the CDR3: TGTGCCAGCAGTGAAGCGGGACAGATATTTGAAGCTTTCTTT. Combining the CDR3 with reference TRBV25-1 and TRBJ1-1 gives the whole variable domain EADIYQTPRYLVIGTGKKITLECSQTMGHDKMYWYQQDPGMELHLIHYSYGVNSTEKGDLSSESTVSRIRTEHFPLTLESARPSHTSQYLCASSEAGQIFEAFFGQGTRLTVV.

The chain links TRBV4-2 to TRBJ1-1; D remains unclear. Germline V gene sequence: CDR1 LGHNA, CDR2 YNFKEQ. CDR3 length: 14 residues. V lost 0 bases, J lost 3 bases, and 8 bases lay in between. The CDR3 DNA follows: TGTGCCAGCAGCCAAGATGAGAGGGACACTGAAGCTTTCTTT. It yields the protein CASSQDERDTEAFF.

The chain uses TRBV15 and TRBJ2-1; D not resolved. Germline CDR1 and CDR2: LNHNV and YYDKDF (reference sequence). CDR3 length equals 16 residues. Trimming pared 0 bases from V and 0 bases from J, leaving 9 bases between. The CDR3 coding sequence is TGTGCCACCAGCAGAGATAGGGCAGCCTCCTACAATGAGCAGTTCTTC. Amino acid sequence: CATSRDRAASYNEQFF.

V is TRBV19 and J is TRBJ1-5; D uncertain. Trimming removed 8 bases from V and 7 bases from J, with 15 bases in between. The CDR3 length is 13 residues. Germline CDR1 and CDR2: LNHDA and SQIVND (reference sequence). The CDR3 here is CASSRRLGQPQHF. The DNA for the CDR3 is TGTGCCAGTTCTCGCCGACTTGGCCAGCCCCAGCATTTT.